Listed below are T cell receptor beta chains from one sample, sequenced in a study of blood T cell repertoires in COVID-19. TCRdb's table, derived via immunoSEQ multiplex PCR, lists solely in-frame clones and lacks some. The sample holds tens of thousands of clones; around nine tenths are singletons and the top ten take roughly 21%. Sample: peripheral blood. Receptors were obtained from a man aged 50 to 59 with active COVID-19. Both conserved end residues are part of each CDR3. The D gene is left open where the match is weak. Clone size is given for some rows only: seen once, a few or many times, or a class if the clone is expanded.

J gene	V gene	clone size	D gene	CDR3 DNA	CDR3 protein
TRBJ1-1	TRBV24-1	-	-	TGTGCCACCAGTGATTTTTCGGGAACTGAAGCTTTCTTT	CATSDFSGTEAFF
TRBJ1-1	TRBV2	-	-	TGTGCCGGACACGAGGACACTGAAGCTTTCTTT	CAGHEDTEAFF
TRBJ2-3	TRBV2	once	TRBD2	TGTGCCAGCAGGGCCGCGGCTAGCGGGGTAGTGGATACGCAGTATTTT	CASRAAASGVVDTQYF
TRBJ1-4	TRBV15	-	-	TGTGCCACCAGCAGACTAAATCAGGGATTTGAAAAACTGTTTTTT	CATSRLNQGFEKLFF
TRBJ2-5	TRBV15	-	-	TGTGCCACCAGCAGAGATGGAGTTGAGACCCAGTACTTC	CATSRDGVETQYF
TRBJ2-1	TRBV6-6	-	TRBD2	TGTGCCAGCAGTTCGACTAGCGGGAGTTTTGATGAGCAGTTCTTC	CASSSTSGSFDEQFF
TRBJ2-7	TRBV3-1/TRBV3-2	-	TRBD2	TGTGCCAGCAGCCAAGATTGGGCTAGCGGGAGGAACGAGCAGTACTTC	CASSQDWASGRNEQYF
TRBJ1-2	TRBV4-1	-	TRBD1	TGCGCCAGCAGCCAAGTCAAGCAGGGGGGCTATGGCTACACCTTC	CASSQVKQGGYGYTF
TRBJ2-5	TRBV5-1	-	TRBD2	TGCGCCAGCAGCTTGGCGGGACTAGCAGTCCAAGAGACCCAGTACTTC	CASSLAGLAVQETQYF
TRBJ2-6	TRBV7-9	-	TRBD1	TGTGCCAGCAGCCCGGGACAGGGGGCGCCGGGGGCCAACGTCCTGACTTTC	CASSPGQGAPGANVLTF
TRBJ2-7	TRBV19	-	TRBD2	TGTGCCAGTAGTAAAAGGACTAGCGGGTCCTCCTACGAGCAGTACTTC	CASSKRTSGSSYEQYF
TRBJ2-7	TRBV19	-	TRBD2	TGTGCCAGTAGTATAAGGGGACTAGAAGACGAGCAGTACTTC	CASSIRGLEDEQYF
TRBJ1-1	TRBV7-9	-	-	TGTGCCAGCAGATGGACATTCGGCGAAGCTTTCTTT	CASRWTFGEAFF
TRBJ2-5	TRBV7-3	-	-	TGTGCCAGCAGCCGGGACTCCTTACAAGAGACCCAGTACTTC	CASSRDSLQETQYF
TRBJ2-1	TRBV30	-	TRBD2	TGTGCCTGGAGTGTACTAGCGGGTTCATACAATGAGCAGTTCTTC	CAWSVLAGSYNEQFF